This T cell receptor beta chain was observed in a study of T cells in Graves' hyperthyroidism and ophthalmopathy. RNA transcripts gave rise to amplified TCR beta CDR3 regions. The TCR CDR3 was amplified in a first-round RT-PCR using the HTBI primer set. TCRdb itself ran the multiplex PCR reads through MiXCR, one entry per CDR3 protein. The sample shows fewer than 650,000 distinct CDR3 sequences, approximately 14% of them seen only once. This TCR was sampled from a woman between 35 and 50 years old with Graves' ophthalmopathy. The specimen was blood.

The CDR3 protein is CASREDRGIGTQYF. In DNA, the CDR3 is TGTGCCAGCAGGGAGGACAGGGGCATCGGGACCCAGTACTTC. J is TRBJ2-5 and V is TRBV2; 9 nucleotides align to TRBD1. The junction had 9 bases not matched to a gene; V was cut back by 6 bases and J by 7 bases. The CDR3 extends over 14 amino acids. CDR1 and CDR2 (germline): SNHLY, FYNNEI.